This T cell receptor beta chain was sequenced during a study of T cells in localized non-small cell lung cancer. The CDR3 consists of 14 residues. Trimming took 1 base from V and 4 from J, leaving 10 bases between them. Germline-derived CDR1 and CDR2 are MDHEN and SYDVKM. With respect to this clone: Its antigen is currently unknown.

General study findings and limits: Among the tissues sampled, uninvolved adjacent lung had the highest T cell clonality, above tumor. The appearance of a median roughly 61 of the top 100 tumor clones was seen in adjacent lung. Longer overall survival was seen with higher T cell density measured in blood. Multi-region tumor sequencing was not done, so intratumor heterogeneity could not be excluded.

TCRdb keeps only in-frame clones here, not all; method: immunoSEQ multiplex PCR. The sample consists of under 3,000 clones, around a quarter of them appearing once. Sequenced material: lung tumor tissue, taken before any cancer treatment. The rearrangement joins TRBV28 to TRBJ1-2, with D unresolved. This TCR came from a female donor of 60 years or more with stage I lung adenocarcinoma. CDR3 amino acids: CASSLLTIPYGYTF. CDR3 bases: TGTGCCAGCAGTTTATTGACAATTCCCTATGGCTACACCTTC.